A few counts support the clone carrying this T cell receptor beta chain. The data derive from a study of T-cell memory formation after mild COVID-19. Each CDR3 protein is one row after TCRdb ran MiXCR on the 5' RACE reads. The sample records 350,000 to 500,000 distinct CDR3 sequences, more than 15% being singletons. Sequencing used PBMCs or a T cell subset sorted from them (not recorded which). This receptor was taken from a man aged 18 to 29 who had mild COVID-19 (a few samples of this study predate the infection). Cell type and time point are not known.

CDR3 DNA: TGTGCCAGCAGCTTAAATATCTGGGGGCTGTCTGAAGCTTTCTTT. It yields the protein CASSLNIWGLSEAFF. This chain links TRBV7-9 with TRBJ1-1, with D maybe TRBD1 (6 bases). The CDR3 runs 15 residues. V lost 2 bases and J 6 bases, leaving 16 bases between the germline ends. Germline CDR1 and CDR2: SEHNR and FQNEAQ (reference sequence).